This T cell receptor (beta chain) was observed in a study of beta chain features in type 1 diabetes. Study background: Patients shared similar age, gender and cell yields with healthy donors.

Study-level results: Type 1 diabetes patients had moderately but significantly shorter TCRB CDR3s in all four CD4+ subsets.

Expressed TCRB transcripts were sequenced, since all the RNA that had been isolated was reverse transcribed. Some clones are missing from TCRdb's copy, which holds only in-frame ones; the method was immunoSEQ multiplex PCR. The table includes about 740,000 clones, around 15% detected once. A few counts support this clone. Its matching antigen is unknown. CDR3 length equals 13 residues. Germline CDR1 and CDR2: SEHNR and FQNEAQ (reference sequence). V was cut by 2 bases and J by 1 base, with 5 bases left in between. Sequencing was done on a sample of naive CD4+ T cells from blood. The V and J genes are TRBV7-9 and TRBJ1-1; D gene ambiguous. The TCR sequence derives from a man in his late teens or twenties with type 1 diabetes. CDR3 sequence: CASSLNENTEAFF. CDR3 bases: TGTGCCAGCAGCTTAAACGAGAACACTGAAGCTTTCTTT.